This is a list of T cell receptor beta chains from one sample in a study of blood T cell repertoires in COVID-19. The repertoire was sequenced with immunoSEQ multiplex PCR; TCRdb's copy has only in-frame clones and lacks some. The table includes 130,000 to 150,000 clones, about nine tenths detected once. Specimen: peripheral blood. The origin of the receptors is a man in his fifties or sixties with active or convalescent COVID-19. CDR3s include the opening cysteine and the closing phenylalanine or tryptophan. Each record gives: clone size, V gene, J gene, D gene, CDR3 protein, CDR3 DNA. D genes are given only for firm matches. Size is stated for part of the rows, as once, few or many counts, or as a class when the clone is expanded.

>once|TRBV5-1|TRBJ2-6|NA
CASSLAGGSGANVLTF
TGCGCCAGCAGCTTGGCCGGGGGTTCTGGGGCCAACGTCCTGACTTTC
>NA|TRBV28|TRBJ1-2|NA
CASSGGGLNYGYTF
TGTGCCAGCAGTGGGGGAGGGTTGAACTATGGCTACACCTTC
>NA|TRBV7-6|TRBJ2-1|TRBD2
CASSLDGGSYNEQFF
TGTGCCAGCAGCTTAGACGGGGGGTCCTACAATGAGCAGTTCTTC
>NA|TRBV7-2|TRBJ1-4|NA
CASSLRKNSFEKLFF
TGTGCCAGCAGCTTAAGGAAAAACAGCTTTGAAAAACTGTTTTTT
>NA|TRBV5-1|TRBJ2-3|TRBD2
CASSFGLAGVLTDTQYF
TGCGCCAGCAGCTTTGGACTAGCGGGAGTCCTCACAGATACGCAGTATTTT
>NA|TRBV5-6|TRBJ2-3|NA
CASSSLRRADTQYF
TGTGCCAGCAGCTCCCTACGTCGGGCAGATACGCAGTATTTT
>once|TRBV27|TRBJ2-2|NA
CASSLWGGRELFF
TGTGCCAGCAGTTTATGGGGCGGTAGGGAGCTGTTTTTT
>NA|TRBV21-1|TRBJ2-7|NA
CASSKDGWASYEQYF
TGTGCCAGCAGCAAAGACGGCTGGGCATCCTACGAGCAGTACTTC
>NA|TRBV9|TRBJ2-5|NA
CASSVGGTQETQYF
TGTGCCAGCAGCGTAGGGGGCACCCAAGAGACCCAGTACTTC
>NA|TRBV11-3|TRBJ2-7|TRBD2
CASSLEHGGRDAYEQYF
TGTGCCAGCAGCTTAGAACACGGCGGGAGGGATGCCTACGAGCAGTACTTC
>NA|TRBV4-3|TRBJ2-5|TRBD2
CASSQVLAGGETQYF
TGCGCCAGCAGCCAAGTCCTAGCGGGAGGTGAGACCCAGTACTTC
>NA|TRBV3-1/TRBV3-2|TRBJ2-7|TRBD2
CASSQASGRASYEQYF
TGTGCCAGCAGCCAAGCGAGCGGGAGGGCCTCCTACGAGCAGTACTTC
>NA|TRBV2|TRBJ1-5|TRBD1
CASSIGQGRNQPQHF
TGTGCCAGCAGTATTGGACAGGGGAGAAATCAGCCCCAGCATTTT
>NA|TRBV29-1|TRBJ2-1|NA
CSVTPQGNEQFF
TGCAGCGTGACGCCACAGGGTAATGAGCAGTTCTTC
>once|TRBV10-2|TRBJ1-5|TRBD1
CASSHRGESNQPQHF
TGCGCCAGCAGCCACAGGGGGGAAAGCAATCAGCCCCAGCATTTT
>NA|TRBV27|TRBJ2-3|TRBD2
CASSLFRLAGATDTQYF
TGTGCCAGCAGTTTGTTTCGGCTAGCGGGGGCCACAGATACGCAGTATTTT
>NA|TRBV28|TRBJ2-1|NA
CASSSPPGDYNEQFF
TGTGCCAGCAGTTCCCCCCCGGGAGATTACAATGAGCAGTTCTTC
>NA|TRBV28|TRBJ1-2|NA
CASRRYRVELRGYTF
TGTGCCAGCAGAAGGTACAGGGTGGAGTTGAGAGGCTACACCTTC
>NA|TRBV5-6|TRBJ1-6|NA
CASSLETGYNSPLHF
TGTGCCAGCAGCTTGGAGACAGGCTATAATTCACCCCTCCACTTT
>NA|TRBV21-1|TRBJ1-1|NA
CASSKARNREGYTEAFF
TGTGCCAGCAGCAAAGCGCGGAACAGGGAGGGGTACACTGAAGCTTTCTTT